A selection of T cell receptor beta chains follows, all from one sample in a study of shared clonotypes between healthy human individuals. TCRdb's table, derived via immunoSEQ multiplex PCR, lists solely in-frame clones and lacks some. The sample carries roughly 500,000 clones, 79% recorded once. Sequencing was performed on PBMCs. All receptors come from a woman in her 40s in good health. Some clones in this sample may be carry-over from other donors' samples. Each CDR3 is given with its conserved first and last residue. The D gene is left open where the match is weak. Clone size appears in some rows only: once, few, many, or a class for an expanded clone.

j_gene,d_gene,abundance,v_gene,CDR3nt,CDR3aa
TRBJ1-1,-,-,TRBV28,TGTGCCAGCAGTTTCCTAGGGCAGGAAAGAGTCACTGAAGCTTTCTTT,CASSFLGQERVTEAFF
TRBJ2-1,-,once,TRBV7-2,TGTGCCAGCAGCTTAGATGTCGCGGTCCACAATGAGCAGTTCTTC,CASSLDVAVHNEQFF
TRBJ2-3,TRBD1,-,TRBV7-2,TGTGCCGGCAGCCTGGACAGGGCAGATACGCAGTATTTT,CAGSLDRADTQYF
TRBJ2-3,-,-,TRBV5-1,TGCGCCAGCAGCTGGGGCGCAGGGACTGGCACAGATACGCAGTATTTT,CASSWGAGTGTDTQYF
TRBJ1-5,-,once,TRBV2,TGTGCCAGCAGTCAGGGGCTCAATCAGCCCCAGCATTTT,CASSQGLNQPQHF
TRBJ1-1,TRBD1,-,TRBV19,TGTGCCAGTAGTCCCCGACAGGGTTTCATTGAAGCTTTCTTT,CASSPRQGFIEAFF
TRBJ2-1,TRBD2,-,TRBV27,TGTGCCAGCAGTCTCACACCCTTTACTAGCGGGAGGGGTGAGCAGTTCTTC,CASSLTPFTSGRGEQFF
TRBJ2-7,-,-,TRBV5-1,TGCGCCAGCAGCCCTAACAGGGTTGAAGAGCAGTACTTC,CASSPNRVEEQYF
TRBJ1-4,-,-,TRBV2,TGTGCCAGCTACGGACGGAGCGAAACTAATGAAAAACTGTTTTTT,CASYGRSETNEKLFF
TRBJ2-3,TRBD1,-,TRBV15,TGTGCCACCAACCCGGACAGGGGGCGCCGTACAGATACGCAGTATTTT,CATNPDRGRRTDTQYF